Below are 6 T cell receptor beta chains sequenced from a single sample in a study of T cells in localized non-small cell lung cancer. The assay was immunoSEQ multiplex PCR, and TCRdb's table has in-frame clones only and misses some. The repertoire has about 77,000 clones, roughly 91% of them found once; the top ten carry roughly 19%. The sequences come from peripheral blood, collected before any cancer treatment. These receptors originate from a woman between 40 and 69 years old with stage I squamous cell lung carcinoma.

For the CDR3, the DNA is TGTGCCAGCAGCTCGGACAGTTACAATGAGCAGTTCTTC. It translates to CASSSDSYNEQFF. The rearrangement uses TRBV5-4 and TRBJ2-1; TRBD1 might be the D (6 bases). The CDR3 has 13 residues. Trimming pared 3 bases from V and 4 bases from J, leaving 8 bases between. The germline gives CDR1 SGHNT, CDR2 YYREEE (reference sequence).

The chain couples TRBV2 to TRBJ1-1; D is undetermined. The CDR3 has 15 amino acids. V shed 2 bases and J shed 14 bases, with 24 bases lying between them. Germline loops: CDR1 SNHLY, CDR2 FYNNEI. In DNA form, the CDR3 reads TGTGCCAGCAGTGAAAACCAGGCCTCTCGGAGCGTAGGCTTCTTT. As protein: CASSENQASRSVGFF.

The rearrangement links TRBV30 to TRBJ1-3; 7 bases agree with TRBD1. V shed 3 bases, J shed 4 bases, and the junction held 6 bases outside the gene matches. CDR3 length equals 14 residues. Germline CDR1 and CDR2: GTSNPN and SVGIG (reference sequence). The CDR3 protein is CAWSDRASGNTIYF. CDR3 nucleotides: TGTGCCTGGAGCGACAGGGCTTCAGGAAACACCATATATTTT. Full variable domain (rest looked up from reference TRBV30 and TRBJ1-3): SQTIHQWPATLVQPVGSPLSLECTVEGTSNPNLYWYRQAAGRGLQLLFYSVGIGQISSEVPQNLSASRPQDRQFILSSKKLLLSDSGFYLCAWSDRASGNTIYFGEGSWLTVV.

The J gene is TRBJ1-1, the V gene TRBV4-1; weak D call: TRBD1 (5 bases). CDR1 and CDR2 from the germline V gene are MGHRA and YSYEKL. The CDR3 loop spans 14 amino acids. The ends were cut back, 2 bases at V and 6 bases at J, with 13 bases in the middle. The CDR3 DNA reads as TGCGCCAGCAGCCAATACGGGGGGTCCTCTGAAGCTTTCTTT. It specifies CASSQYGGSSEAFF.

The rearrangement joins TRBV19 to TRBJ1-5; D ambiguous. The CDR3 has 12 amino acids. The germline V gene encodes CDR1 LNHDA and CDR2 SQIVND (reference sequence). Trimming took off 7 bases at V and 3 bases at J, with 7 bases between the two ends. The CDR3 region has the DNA TGTGCCAGTAAGCTAACCAATCAGCCCCAGCATTTT. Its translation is CASKLTNQPQHF.

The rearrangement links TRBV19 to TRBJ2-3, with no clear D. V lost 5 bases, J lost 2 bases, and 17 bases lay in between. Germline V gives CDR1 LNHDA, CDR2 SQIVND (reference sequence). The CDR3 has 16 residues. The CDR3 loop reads CASSVYRAEYTDTQYF. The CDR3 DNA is TGTGCCAGTAGTGTTTACAGAGCAGAGTACACAGATACGCAGTATTTT.